The clone carrying this T cell receptor (beta chain) was detected once. V lost 0 bases to trimming and J lost 7 bases, with 9 bases between them. The CDR3 loop spans 13 amino acids. The V gene's germline CDR1 is MNHEY and CDR2 SMNVEV (reference sequence). The sample belongs to a study of shared T cell receptors in the human thymus. Clones were read by immunoSEQ multiplex PCR, and TCRdb kept only the in-frame ones, dropping some. The top ten hold about 0.013% of the sample, which has 500,000 to 550,000 clones, 75% to 85% seen once. These records were also assigned to another study, of human thymus T cells. As that study records: The donor group consisted of healthy Finnish infants who were having corrective surgery for congenital heart defects. Unrelated individuals reportedly shared highly overlapping thymic TCR repertoires.

Sequencing input: thymocytes. The receptor comes from a boy under three years old with a congenital heart defect. The chain joins TRBV27 to TRBJ1-2; no definite D call. The DNA for the CDR3 is TGTGCCAGCAGTTTATCGTACGGGTCTGGCTACACCTTC. It specifies CASSLSYGSGYTF.